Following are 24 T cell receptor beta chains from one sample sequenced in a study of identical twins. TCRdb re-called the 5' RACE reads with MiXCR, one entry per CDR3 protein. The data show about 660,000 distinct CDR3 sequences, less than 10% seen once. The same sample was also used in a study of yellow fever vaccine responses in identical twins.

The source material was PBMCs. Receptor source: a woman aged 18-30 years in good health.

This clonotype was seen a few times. The CDR3 DNA sequence: TGCGCCAGCAGCCGACAGACTAGCCCCCAAGAGACCCAGTACTTC. Translating it yields CASSRQTSPQETQYF. The chain uses TRBV5-1 and TRBJ2-5, with TRBD2 matching 7 bases. Germline-derived CDR1 and CDR2 are SGHRS and YFSETQ. Germline trimming cut 4 bases from V and 1 base from J; bases unmatched to any gene: 7. CDR3 length equals 15 residues.

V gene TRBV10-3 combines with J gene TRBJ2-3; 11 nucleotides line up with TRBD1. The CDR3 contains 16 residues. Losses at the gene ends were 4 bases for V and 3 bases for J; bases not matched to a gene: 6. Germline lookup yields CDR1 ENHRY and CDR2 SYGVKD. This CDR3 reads CAISGFGQGATDTQYF. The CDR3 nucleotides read TGTGCCATCAGTGGCTTTGGACAGGGGGCGACAGATACGCAGTATTTT.

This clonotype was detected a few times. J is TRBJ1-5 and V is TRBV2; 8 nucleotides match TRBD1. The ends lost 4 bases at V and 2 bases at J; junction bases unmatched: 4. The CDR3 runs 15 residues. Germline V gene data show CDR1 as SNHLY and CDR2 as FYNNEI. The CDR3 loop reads CASSVLQGGNQPQHF. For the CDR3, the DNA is TGTGCCAGCAGTGTACTACAGGGGGGCAATCAGCCCCAGCATTTT.

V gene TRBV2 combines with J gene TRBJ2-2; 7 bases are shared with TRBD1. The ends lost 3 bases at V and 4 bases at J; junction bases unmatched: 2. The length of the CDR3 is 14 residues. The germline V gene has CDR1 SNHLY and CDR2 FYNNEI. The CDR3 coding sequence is TGTGCCAGCAGTGAGGGGACAGTCACCGGGGAGCTGTTTTTT. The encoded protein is CASSEGTVTGELFF.

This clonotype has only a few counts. The CDR3 spells CSASWDSKGYTF. The CDR3 DNA is TGCAGTGCTAGCTGGGACAGTAAGGGCTACACCTTC. The rearrangement joins TRBV20-1 to TRBJ1-2; 7 nucleotides line up with TRBD1. J lost 8 bases, V lost 3 bases, and 6 bases had no gene match. CDR3 length equals 12 residues. Germline V gives CDR1 DFQATT, CDR2 SNEGSKA (reference sequence).

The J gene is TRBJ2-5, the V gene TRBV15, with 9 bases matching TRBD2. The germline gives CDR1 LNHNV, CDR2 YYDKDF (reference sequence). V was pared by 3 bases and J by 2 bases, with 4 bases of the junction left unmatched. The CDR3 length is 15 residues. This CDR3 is CATSSLTSGQETQYF. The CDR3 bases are TGTGCCACCAGCAGCCTGACTAGCGGACAAGAGACCCAGTACTTC.

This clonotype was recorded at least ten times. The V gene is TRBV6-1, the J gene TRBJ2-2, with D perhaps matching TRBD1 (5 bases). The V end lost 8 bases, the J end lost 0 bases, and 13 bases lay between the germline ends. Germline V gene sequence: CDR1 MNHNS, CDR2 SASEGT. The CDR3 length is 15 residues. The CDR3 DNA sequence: TGTGCCAGCCGTACAGGCAACGCGAACACCGGGGAGCTGTTTTTT. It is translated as CASRTGNANTGELFF.

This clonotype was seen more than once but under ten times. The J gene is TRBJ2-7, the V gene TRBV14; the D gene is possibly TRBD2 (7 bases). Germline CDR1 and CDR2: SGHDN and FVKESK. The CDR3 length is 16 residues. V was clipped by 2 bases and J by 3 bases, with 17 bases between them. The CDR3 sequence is CASSQSGAGDYYEQYF. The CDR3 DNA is TGTGCCAGCAGCCAATCAGGGGCTGGGGACTACTACGAGCAGTACTTC.

The CDR3: CASSRAESYEQYF. The CDR3 DNA sequence: TGTGCCAGCAGCCGGGCTGAATCCTACGAGCAGTACTTC. This rearrangement joins TRBV11-1 to TRBJ2-7; the D is unclear. Germline CDR1 SGHAT, CDR2 FQDESV (reference sequence). This CDR3 contains 13 residues. Trimming removed 5 bases from V and 1 base from J, with 9 bases in between.

This chain's CDR3 is CASSSAGTSVDEQYF. The CDR3 region has the DNA TGTGCCAGCAGCTCCGCCGGGACTAGCGTCGACGAGCAGTACTTC. The chain carries TRBV7-3 and TRBJ2-7; TRBD2 matches 10 bases. With V trimmed by 4 bases and J by 5 bases, 8 bases remained unmatched. CDR3 size: 15 residues. Germline values: CDR1 SGHTA, CDR2 FQGTGA.

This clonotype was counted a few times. The CDR3: CASRRSPGLVTEQYF. The CDR3 DNA sequence: TGTGCCAGCAGACGTTCCCCGGGACTAGTAACCGAGCAGTACTTC. The chain is built from TRBV6-2 or TRBV6-3 and TRBJ2-7, with 8 bases fitting TRBD2. Germline lookup yields CDR1 MNHEY and CDR2 SVGEGT. The CDR3 sequence is 15 residues long. With 6 bases clipped from V and 6 bases from J, the junction kept 13 bases outside the gene matches.

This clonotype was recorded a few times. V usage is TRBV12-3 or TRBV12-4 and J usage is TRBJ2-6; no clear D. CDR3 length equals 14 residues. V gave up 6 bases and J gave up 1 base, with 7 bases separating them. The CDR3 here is CASRIVSGANVLTF. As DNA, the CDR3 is TGTGCCAGCAGAATTGTTTCTGGGGCCAACGTCCTGACTTTC.

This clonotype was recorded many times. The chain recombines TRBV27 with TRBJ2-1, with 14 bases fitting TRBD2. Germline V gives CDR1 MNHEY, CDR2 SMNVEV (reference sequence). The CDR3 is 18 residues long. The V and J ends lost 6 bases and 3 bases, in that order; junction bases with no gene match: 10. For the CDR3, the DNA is TGTGCCAGCAGAAGAACCGGGACTAGCGGGGGCTACTACAATGAGCAGTTCTTC. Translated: CASRRTGTSGGYYNEQFF.

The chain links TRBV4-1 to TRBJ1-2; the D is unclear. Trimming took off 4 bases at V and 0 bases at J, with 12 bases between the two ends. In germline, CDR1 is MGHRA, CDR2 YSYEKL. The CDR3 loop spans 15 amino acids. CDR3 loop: CASSLTVIANYGYTF. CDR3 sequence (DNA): TGCGCCAGCAGCCTTACAGTGATAGCTAACTATGGCTACACCTTC.

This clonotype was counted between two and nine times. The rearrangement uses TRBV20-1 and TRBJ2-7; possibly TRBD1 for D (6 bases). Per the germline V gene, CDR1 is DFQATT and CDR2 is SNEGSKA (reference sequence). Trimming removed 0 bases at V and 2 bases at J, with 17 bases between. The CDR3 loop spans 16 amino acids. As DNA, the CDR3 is TGCAGTGCTAGAGAGCCCCTCGGGCAGGGGCCCTACGAGCAGTACTTC. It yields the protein CSAREPLGQGPYEQYF.

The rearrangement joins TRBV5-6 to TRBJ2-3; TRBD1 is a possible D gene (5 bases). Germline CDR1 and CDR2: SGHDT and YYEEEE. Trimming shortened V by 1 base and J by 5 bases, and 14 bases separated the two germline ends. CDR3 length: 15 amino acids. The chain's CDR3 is CASSLRAGYLDTQYF. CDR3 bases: TGTGCCAGCAGCTTGAGGGCAGGGTACTTAGATACGCAGTATTTT.

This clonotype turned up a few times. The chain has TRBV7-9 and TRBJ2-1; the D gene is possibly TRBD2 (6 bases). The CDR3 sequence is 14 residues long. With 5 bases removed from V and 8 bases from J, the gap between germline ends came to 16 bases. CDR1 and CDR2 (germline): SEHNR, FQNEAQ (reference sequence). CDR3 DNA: TGTGCCAGCAGCATGGACCCGGGGGTCTATGAGCAGTTCTTC. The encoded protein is CASSMDPGVYEQFF.

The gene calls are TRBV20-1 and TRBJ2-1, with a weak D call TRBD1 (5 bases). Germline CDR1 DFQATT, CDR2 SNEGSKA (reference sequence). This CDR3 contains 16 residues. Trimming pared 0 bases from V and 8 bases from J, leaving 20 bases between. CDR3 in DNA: TGCAGTGCTAGAGATATTGGCAGGGAAGTTAGGGATGAGCAGTTCTTC. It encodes CSARDIGREVRDEQFF.

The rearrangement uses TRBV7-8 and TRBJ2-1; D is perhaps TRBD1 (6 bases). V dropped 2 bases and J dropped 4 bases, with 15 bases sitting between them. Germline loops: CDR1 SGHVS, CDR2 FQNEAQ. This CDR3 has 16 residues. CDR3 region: CASSLNIGGGYNEQFF. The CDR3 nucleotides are TGTGCCAGCAGCTTAAATATAGGGGGTGGGTACAATGAGCAGTTCTTC.

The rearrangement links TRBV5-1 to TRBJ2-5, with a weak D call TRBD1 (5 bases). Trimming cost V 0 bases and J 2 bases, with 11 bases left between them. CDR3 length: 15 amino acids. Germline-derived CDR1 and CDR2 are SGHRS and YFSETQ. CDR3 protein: CASSLDRTKQETQYF. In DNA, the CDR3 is TGCGCCAGCAGCTTGGATCGGACAAAACAAGAGACCCAGTACTTC.

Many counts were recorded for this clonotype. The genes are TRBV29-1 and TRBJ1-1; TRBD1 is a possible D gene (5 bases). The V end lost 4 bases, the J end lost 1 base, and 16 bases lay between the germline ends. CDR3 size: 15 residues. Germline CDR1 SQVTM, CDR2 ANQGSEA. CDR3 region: CSVVLRGQKNTEAFF. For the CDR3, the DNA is TGCAGCGTTGTGTTAAGGGGCCAAAAGAACACTGAAGCTTTCTTT.

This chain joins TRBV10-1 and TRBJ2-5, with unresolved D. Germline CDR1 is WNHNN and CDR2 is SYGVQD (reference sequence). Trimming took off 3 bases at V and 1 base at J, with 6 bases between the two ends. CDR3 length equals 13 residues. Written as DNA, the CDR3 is TGCGCCAGCAGTGATCACAGCCAAGAGACCCAGTACTTC. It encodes CASSDHSQETQYF.

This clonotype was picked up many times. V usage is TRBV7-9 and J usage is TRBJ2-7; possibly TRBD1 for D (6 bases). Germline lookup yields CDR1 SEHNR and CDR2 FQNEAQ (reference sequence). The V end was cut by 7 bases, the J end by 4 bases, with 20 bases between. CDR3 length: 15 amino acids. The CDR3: CASTPNIWDNYEQYF. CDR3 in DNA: TGTGCCAGCACCCCAAATATCTGGGACAATTACGAGCAGTACTTC.

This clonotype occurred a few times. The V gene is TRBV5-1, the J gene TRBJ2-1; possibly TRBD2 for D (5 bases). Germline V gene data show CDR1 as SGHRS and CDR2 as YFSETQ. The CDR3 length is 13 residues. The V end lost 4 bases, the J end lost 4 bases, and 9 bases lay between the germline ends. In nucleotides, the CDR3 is TGCGCCAGCAGCCCGGACTGGTACAATGAGCAGTTCTTC. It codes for CASSPDWYNEQFF.